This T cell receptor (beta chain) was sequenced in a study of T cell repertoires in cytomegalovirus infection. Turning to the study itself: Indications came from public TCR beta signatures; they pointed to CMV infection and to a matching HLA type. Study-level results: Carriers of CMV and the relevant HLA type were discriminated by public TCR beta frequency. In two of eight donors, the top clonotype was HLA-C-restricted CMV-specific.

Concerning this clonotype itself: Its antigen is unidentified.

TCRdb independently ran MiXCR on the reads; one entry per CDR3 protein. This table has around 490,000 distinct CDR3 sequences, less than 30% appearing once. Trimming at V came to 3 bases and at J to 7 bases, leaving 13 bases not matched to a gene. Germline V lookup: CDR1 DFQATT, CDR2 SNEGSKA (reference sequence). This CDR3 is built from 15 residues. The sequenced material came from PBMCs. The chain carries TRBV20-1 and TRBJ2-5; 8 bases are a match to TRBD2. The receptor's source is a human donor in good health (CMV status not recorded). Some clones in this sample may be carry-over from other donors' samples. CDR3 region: CSASGGAPEALTQYF. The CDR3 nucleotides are TGCAGTGCTAGCGGGGGGGCACCAGAGGCACTGACCCAGTACTTC.